This is a list of T cell receptor beta chains from one sample in a study of cytomegalovirus exposure and HLA in healthy donors. Method: immunoSEQ multiplex PCR; TCRdb's copy keeps in-frame clones and lacks some. The sample carries about 260,000 clones, roughly 91% recorded once. The specimen was PBMCs. The receptors originated from a woman under 40 in good health and CMV-seronegative. Each CDR3 is given with its conserved first and last residue. The D gene is left open where the match is weak. Only some rows state a clone size, as once, few, many or a class for expanded clones.

D gene: -; clone size: -; V gene: TRBV29-1; J gene: TRBJ2-6; CDR3 protein: CSVWASGANVLTF; CDR3 DNA: TGCAGCGTTTGGGCATCTGGGGCCAACGTCCTGACTTTC
D gene: TRBD1; clone size: -; V gene: TRBV5-4; J gene: TRBJ1-2; CDR3 protein: CASSLAGTGHGYTF; CDR3 DNA: TGTGCCAGCAGCTTGGCCGGGACAGGGCATGGCTACACCTTC
D gene: -; clone size: -; V gene: TRBV28; J gene: TRBJ1-5; CDR3 protein: CASSLRAGISNQPQHF; CDR3 DNA: TGTGCCAGCAGTTTAAGGGCCGGAATAAGCAATCAGCCCCAGCATTTT
D gene: -; clone size: -; V gene: TRBV19; J gene: TRBJ2-7; CDR3 protein: CASSNGATYEQYF; CDR3 DNA: TGTGCCAGTAGTAACGGGGCCACGTACGAGCAGTACTTC
D gene: TRBD2; clone size: -; V gene: TRBV10-3; J gene: TRBJ2-5; CDR3 protein: CAISGRERETQYF; CDR3 DNA: TGTGCCATCAGTGGGCGGGAGCGAGAGACCCAGTACTTC
D gene: -; clone size: -; V gene: TRBV11-2; J gene: TRBJ1-1; CDR3 protein: CASSLFRAEAFF; CDR3 DNA: TGTGCCAGCAGCTTATTCAGGGCCGAAGCTTTCTTT
D gene: -; clone size: -; V gene: TRBV6-6; J gene: TRBJ2-1; CDR3 protein: CASSNLADTYNEQFF; CDR3 DNA: TGTGCCAGCAGTAACCTAGCTGATACCTACAATGAGCAGTTCTTC
D gene: -; clone size: -; V gene: TRBV18; J gene: TRBJ2-3; CDR3 protein: CASSPGKGGTDTQYF; CDR3 DNA: TGTGCCAGCTCACCAGGGAAGGGAGGCACAGATACGCAGTATTTT
D gene: -; clone size: -; V gene: TRBV9; J gene: TRBJ2-1; CDR3 protein: CASSIHPDYDEQFF; CDR3 DNA: TGTGCCAGCAGCATCCACCCGGACTACGATGAGCAGTTCTTC
D gene: -; clone size: -; V gene: TRBV27; J gene: TRBJ2-1; CDR3 protein: CASSLLSGHNEQFF; CDR3 DNA: TGTGCCAGCAGTTTATTGAGCGGCCACAATGAGCAGTTCTTC
D gene: -; clone size: once; V gene: TRBV4-3; J gene: TRBJ2-3; CDR3 protein: CASSQEGGGSSTDTQYF; CDR3 DNA: TGCGCCAGCAGCCAAGAGGGCGGCGGATCTAGCACAGATACGCAGTATTTT
D gene: -; clone size: -; V gene: TRBV5-1; J gene: TRBJ2-1; CDR3 protein: CASSLVLGGGNNEQFF; CDR3 DNA: TGCGCCAGCAGCTTGGTGTTGGGGGGAGGAAACAATGAGCAGTTCTTC
D gene: -; clone size: -; V gene: TRBV7-2; J gene: TRBJ2-5; CDR3 protein: CASSLARSLETQYF; CDR3 DNA: TGTGCCAGCAGCTTGGCTAGGAGTTTAGAGACCCAGTACTTC
D gene: -; clone size: -; V gene: TRBV27; J gene: TRBJ2-1; CDR3 protein: CASGKDSSGVRDEQFF; CDR3 DNA: TGTGCCAGCGGAAAAGACAGTTCGGGGGTTCGGGATGAGCAGTTCTTC
D gene: -; clone size: once; V gene: TRBV7-8; J gene: TRBJ2-5; CDR3 protein: CASSPDLRLMRETQYF; CDR3 DNA: TGTGCCAGCAGCCCCGATCTCAGACTGATGAGGGAGACCCAGTACTTC
D gene: -; clone size: -; V gene: TRBV4-1; J gene: TRBJ1-5; CDR3 protein: CASSQVGSSNQPQHF; CDR3 DNA: TGCGCCAGCAGCCAAGTGGGCAGTAGCAATCAGCCCCAGCATTTT
D gene: -; clone size: -; V gene: TRBV15; J gene: TRBJ2-1; CDR3 protein: CATSSRNRETGEQFF; CDR3 DNA: TGTGCCACCAGCAGCCGGAACAGGGAGACGGGTGAGCAGTTCTTC
D gene: TRBD2; clone size: -; V gene: TRBV27; J gene: TRBJ2-1; CDR3 protein: CASSLRAIGGYNEQFF; CDR3 DNA: TGTGCCAGCAGTTTGAGAGCCATCGGGGGGTACAATGAGCAGTTCTTC
D gene: -; clone size: -; V gene: TRBV7-9; J gene: TRBJ1-5; CDR3 protein: CASSFVPLTGHNQPQHF; CDR3 DNA: TGTGCCAGCAGCTTTGTACCCTTGACAGGACACAATCAGCCCCAGCATTTT
D gene: -; clone size: -; V gene: TRBV25-1; J gene: TRBJ2-1; CDR3 protein: CASSEQGIHNEQFF; CDR3 DNA: TGTGCCAGCAGTGAACAGGGGATCCACAATGAGCAGTTCTTC
D gene: -; clone size: -; V gene: TRBV28; J gene: TRBJ1-5; CDR3 protein: CASRRITPFSNQPQHF; CDR3 DNA: TGTGCCAGCAGACGGATAACTCCATTTAGCAATCAGCCCCAGCATTTT
D gene: -; clone size: few; V gene: TRBV4-3; J gene: TRBJ1-3; CDR3 protein: CASSQEPFSGNTIYF; CDR3 DNA: TGCGCCAGCAGCCAAGAACCGTTCTCTGGAAACACCATATATTTT
D gene: -; clone size: -; V gene: TRBV2; J gene: TRBJ2-5; CDR3 protein: CASRRDPGETQYF; CDR3 DNA: TGTGCCAGCAGACGGGACCCCGGGGAGACCCAGTACTTC
D gene: -; clone size: -; V gene: TRBV29-1; J gene: TRBJ1-1; CDR3 protein: CSVYRLPNTEAFF; CDR3 DNA: TGCAGCGTTTACAGGCTACCTAACACTGAAGCTTTCTTT
D gene: TRBD1; clone size: -; V gene: TRBV4-3; J gene: TRBJ2-1; CDR3 protein: CASSQRGQQGRPWNNEQFF; CDR3 DNA: TGCGCCAGCAGCCAACGGGGCCAACAGGGGCGCCCTTGGAACAATGAGCAGTTCTTC
D gene: -; clone size: -; V gene: TRBV27; J gene: TRBJ1-1; CDR3 protein: CASSFSTGSTEAFF; CDR3 DNA: TGTGCCAGCAGTTTTTCGACAGGTTCCACTGAAGCTTTCTTT
D gene: TRBD1; clone size: -; V gene: TRBV20-1; J gene: TRBJ1-1; CDR3 protein: CSAPTGLEAFF; CDR3 DNA: TGCAGTGCCCCGACAGGGTTGGAGGCTTTCTTT
D gene: TRBD2; clone size: -; V gene: TRBV5-6; J gene: TRBJ2-1; CDR3 protein: CASSSGLANNEQFF; CDR3 DNA: TGTGCCAGCAGCTCTGGACTAGCGAACAATGAGCAGTTCTTC
D gene: -; clone size: -; V gene: TRBV5-8; J gene: TRBJ1-4; CDR3 protein: CASLTAQGKLFF; CDR3 DNA: TGTGCCAGCCTAACGGCGCAGGGAAAACTGTTTTTT
D gene: -; clone size: once; V gene: TRBV2; J gene: TRBJ2-3; CDR3 protein: CASSPYSGTWTDTQYF; CDR3 DNA: TGTGCCAGCAGTCCCTATTCCGGGACCTGGACAGATACGCAGTATTTT
D gene: TRBD2; clone size: -; V gene: TRBV28; J gene: TRBJ2-7; CDR3 protein: CASRSDRTSNSYEQYF; CDR3 DNA: TGTGCCAGCAGATCCGACCGGACTAGCAACTCCTACGAGCAGTACTTC
D gene: -; clone size: -; V gene: TRBV30; J gene: TRBJ2-2; CDR3 protein: CAWSVESGELFF; CDR3 DNA: TGTGCCTGGAGTGTAGAATCCGGGGAGCTGTTTTTT
D gene: -; clone size: -; V gene: TRBV19; J gene: TRBJ2-2; CDR3 protein: CASSIAPGDSGELFF; CDR3 DNA: TGTGCCAGTAGTATAGCTCCGGGCGACTCCGGGGAGCTGTTTTTT
D gene: -; clone size: -; V gene: TRBV28; J gene: TRBJ1-5; CDR3 protein: CASRVQSNQPQHF; CDR3 DNA: TGTGCCAGCAGGGTACAGAGCAATCAGCCCCAGCATTTT
D gene: -; clone size: -; V gene: TRBV2; J gene: TRBJ2-2; CDR3 protein: CASSEGGYTGELFF; CDR3 DNA: TGTGCCAGCAGTGAAGGGGGCTACACCGGGGAGCTGTTTTTT
D gene: -; clone size: once; V gene: TRBV5-1; J gene: TRBJ2-1; CDR3 protein: CASSLGGLYNEQFF; CDR3 DNA: TGCGCCAGCAGCTTGGGAGGTCTGTACAATGAGCAGTTCTTC
D gene: -; clone size: -; V gene: TRBV5-4; J gene: TRBJ2-1; CDR3 protein: CASSAIGGNEQFF; CDR3 DNA: TGTGCCAGCAGCGCAATAGGGGGGAATGAGCAGTTCTTC
D gene: TRBD1; clone size: once; V gene: TRBV5-1; J gene: TRBJ1-5; CDR3 protein: CASSSGQGGNQPQHF; CDR3 DNA: TGCGCCAGCAGCTCGGGACAGGGAGGCAATCAGCCCCAGCATTTT
D gene: TRBD1; clone size: -; V gene: TRBV2; J gene: TRBJ1-2; CDR3 protein: CASRGQGALPNGYTF; CDR3 DNA: TGTGCCAGCAGGGGACAGGGGGCGCTACCTAACGGCTACACCTTC
D gene: -; clone size: -; V gene: TRBV28; J gene: TRBJ1-4; CDR3 protein: CASSISQGGNEKLFF; CDR3 DNA: TGTGCCAGCAGTATCTCACAGGGCGGTAATGAAAAACTGTTTTTT
D gene: -; clone size: few; V gene: TRBV5-6; J gene: TRBJ1-1; CDR3 protein: CASSFANTEAFF; CDR3 DNA: TGTGCCAGCAGCTTTGCGAACACTGAAGCTTTCTTT
D gene: TRBD1; clone size: -; V gene: TRBV28; J gene: TRBJ1-2; CDR3 protein: CASSSGQALYGYTF; CDR3 DNA: TGTGCCAGCAGTTCCGGACAGGCCCTTTATGGCTACACCTTC
D gene: -; clone size: -; V gene: TRBV7-3; J gene: TRBJ2-1; CDR3 protein: CASSLYAGAYNEQFF; CDR3 DNA: TGTGCCAGCAGCTTATATGCGGGCGCCTACAATGAGCAGTTCTTC
D gene: TRBD2; clone size: -; V gene: TRBV5-4; J gene: TRBJ2-1; CDR3 protein: CASSLASWREGNNEQFF; CDR3 DNA: TGTGCCAGCAGCTTGGCTAGCTGGCGGGAGGGGAACAATGAGCAGTTCTTC
D gene: -; clone size: -; V gene: TRBV25-1; J gene: TRBJ2-7; CDR3 protein: CASSGTPPGPVYEQYF; CDR3 DNA: TGTGCCAGCAGTGGAACACCCCCAGGGCCCGTCTACGAGCAGTACTTC
D gene: -; clone size: -; V gene: TRBV5-6; J gene: TRBJ1-1; CDR3 protein: CASSYGTPNTEAFF; CDR3 DNA: TGTGCCAGCAGCTATGGGACACCGAACACTGAAGCTTTCTTT
D gene: -; clone size: -; V gene: TRBV19; J gene: TRBJ1-5; CDR3 protein: CASNPWSSGNQPQHF; CDR3 DNA: TGTGCCAGTAACCCCTGGAGTAGTGGTAATCAGCCCCAGCATTTT